This T cell receptor (beta chain) was profiled in a study of CD8+ T cells in alopecia areata. CDR1 is SGDLS and CDR2 is YYNGEE in the germline V gene. The CDR3 loop spans 18 amino acids. V lost 0 bases, J lost 10 bases, and 19 bases stayed unmatched. Isolated RNA was reverse transcribed into cDNA used as the sequencing template. Repertoires were generated with immunoSEQ multiplex PCR, while TCRdb's copy carries only in-frame clones and drops some. The sample comprises around 160,000 clones, 75% to 90% of which are singletons, and approximately 15% rests with the top ten. This clone has a single count.

The source is a human donor with alopecia areata. The chain links TRBV9 to TRBJ2-1, with 7 nucleotides matching TRBD2. The input for sequencing was CD8+ T cells sorted from blood, taken at week 0. CDR3 in amino acids: CASSVGGSRAARGTEQFF. CDR3 DNA: TGTGCCAGCAGCGTAGGCGGGAGTCGTGCAGCCAGAGGCACGGAGCAGTTCTTC.